This T cell receptor (beta chain) derives from a study of blood T cell repertoires in COVID-19 (dated by TCRdb to the early 2020s). Some background on the complete study: Samples covering the acute and convalescent phases of COVID-19 were provided by collaborators in the United States, Italy and Spain. The material from the prospective study consisted of cDNA or gDNA derived from T cells, B-cell-depleted T cells, or PBMCs. Sample metadata almost always included a de-identified subject ID, COVID-19 status, age in years and sex. HLA class I and class II types, where available, came from metadata supplied by the sample provider rather than from assay-based typing. A freely available public database, intended as a resource for researchers studying the immune response to SARS-CoV-2, is where the repertoires were released. Deeply sampled blood TCRbeta repertoires from subjects exposed to, actively infected with, or recovered from COVID-19 were included in the dataset. Samples were obtained from the ongoing ImmuneRACE study (first 160 participants) and from some 1,200 subjects provided by 6 global collaborators.

The germline V gene gives CDR1 as MGHRA and CDR2 as YSYEKL. V ends up 0 bases short and J 1 base short, with an unmatched junction base count of 3. Taken from cysteine to phenylalanine, the CDR3 has 17 residues. The kept DNA is CDR3 alone, 51 bases in frame from the first base. The paper as a whole reports these results and caveats: The amount of clinical and demographic metadata varied by source and participant and was provided uncurated.

TCRbeta CDR3 regions were amplified from genomic DNA by means of the immunoSEQ Assay, a bias-controlled multiplex PCR. In the paper's pipeline: The number of nucleated cells in each sample was estimated from the amplification of reference gene primers within the assay. Sequence reads were collapsed and filtered to measure the absolute abundance of every unique TCRbeta CDR3 rearrangement. For each sample, productive Simpson clonality was calculated by taking the square root of Simpson's diversity index across productive rearrangements. As stored in TCRdb, this immuneACCESS dataset retains in-frame rearrangements with V and J assigned. A fraction of the clones does not appear; measured against another copy, unresolved V genes explain less than half of the discrepancy, and the remainder lacks a known reason. V and J calls and clone size are those listed in that table; D and trimming were worked out from the DNA. The sample includes 250,000 to 300,000 clones, with approximately 89% observed a single time. Approximately 12% of the sample rests with the top ten.

Note on this clone: Its antigen is unknown. No much larger clone exists at a distance of one base, and base qualities are not known.

The collaborating institutions used their own protocols to collect whole blood in K2EDTA tubes. For TCRbeta analysis, collaborator samples were shipped as frozen whole blood, as isolated PBMCs, or as DNA extracted from either sample type. Recombination linked TRBV4-1 to TRBJ1-1; 12 bases in the middle match TRBD1. Sequencing was performed on peripheral blood. The source is an older woman with acute or convalescent COVID-19. The DNA is TGCGCCAGCAGCCAAGAGGGGGACAGGGGGCGGAACACTGAAGCTTTCTTT. It codes for CASSQEGDRGRNTEAFF.